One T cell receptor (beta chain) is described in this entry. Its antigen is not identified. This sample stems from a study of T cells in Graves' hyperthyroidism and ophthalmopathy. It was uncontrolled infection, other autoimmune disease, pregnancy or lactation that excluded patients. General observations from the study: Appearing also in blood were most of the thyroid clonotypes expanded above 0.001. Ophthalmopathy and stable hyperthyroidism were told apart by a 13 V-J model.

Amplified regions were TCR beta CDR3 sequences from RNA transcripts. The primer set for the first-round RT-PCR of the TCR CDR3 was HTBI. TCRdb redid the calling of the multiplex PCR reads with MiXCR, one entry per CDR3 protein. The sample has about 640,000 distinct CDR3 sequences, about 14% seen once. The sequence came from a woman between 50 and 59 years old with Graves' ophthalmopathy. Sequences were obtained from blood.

CDR3 in amino acids: CASSQELRSPLHF. For the CDR3, the DNA is TGCGCCAGCAGCCAAGAGCTGAGATCACCCCTCCACTTT. V gene TRBV4-3 combines with J gene TRBJ1-6; D remains unclear. V lost 0 bases and J lost 10, with 7 bases in between. Germline loops: CDR1 LGHNA, CDR2 YSLEER. This CDR3 has 13 residues.